This record covers a single T cell receptor (beta chain). This entry is derived from a study of T cells after yellow fever vaccination. Each CDR3 protein gets one entry after TCRdb re-called the 5' RACE reads with MiXCR. The table records 300,000 or so distinct CDR3 sequences, almost 4% of them present only once. Looked up from germline, CDR1 is SNHLY and CDR2 is FYNNEI. V lost 6 bases, J lost 1 base, and 10 bases lay in between. The CDR3 totals 14 residues. This specimen was PBMCs, taken 5 days after the yellow fever booster vaccination. The chain combines TRBV2 with TRBJ1-5; no reliable D call. The sequence derives from a man aged 18 to 30 who received the YFV17D yellow fever vaccine. The CDR3, as DNA: TGTGCCAGCAGGGAGAGTAGGAGCAATCAGCCCCAGCATTTT. Translating it yields CASRESRSNQPQHF.